This T cell receptor (beta chain) is from a study of blood T cell repertoires in COVID-19. Whole-study context: Researchers got acute and convalescent COVID-19 samples from the United States, Italy and Spain.

The CDR3 spans 13 residues. V was pared by 4 bases and J by 3 bases, with 10 bases between. Germline CDR1 and CDR2: MGHRA and YSYEKL. In the original workflow: Nucleated cell counts were estimated from reference gene primer amplification. The method was immunoSEQ multiplex PCR; TCRdb's version includes in-frame clones alone and lacks a portion of them. V and J calls and clone size are given by that table; D and trimming were obtained from the DNA. The table has over 450,000 clones, about 89% seen once. This clone was counted a single time. The Seattle site enrolled patients during active infection and followed them longitudinally.

The TCR sequence derives from a woman aged 50 to 60 with COVID-19, enrolled during active disease. The chain is built from TRBV4-1 and TRBJ2-7; the D gene is possibly TRBD2 (5 bases). The specimen sequenced was peripheral blood. CDR3 amino acids: CASSRAAYYEQYF. The CDR3 DNA reads as TGCGCCAGCAGCCGAGCGGCATACTACGAGCAGTACTTC.